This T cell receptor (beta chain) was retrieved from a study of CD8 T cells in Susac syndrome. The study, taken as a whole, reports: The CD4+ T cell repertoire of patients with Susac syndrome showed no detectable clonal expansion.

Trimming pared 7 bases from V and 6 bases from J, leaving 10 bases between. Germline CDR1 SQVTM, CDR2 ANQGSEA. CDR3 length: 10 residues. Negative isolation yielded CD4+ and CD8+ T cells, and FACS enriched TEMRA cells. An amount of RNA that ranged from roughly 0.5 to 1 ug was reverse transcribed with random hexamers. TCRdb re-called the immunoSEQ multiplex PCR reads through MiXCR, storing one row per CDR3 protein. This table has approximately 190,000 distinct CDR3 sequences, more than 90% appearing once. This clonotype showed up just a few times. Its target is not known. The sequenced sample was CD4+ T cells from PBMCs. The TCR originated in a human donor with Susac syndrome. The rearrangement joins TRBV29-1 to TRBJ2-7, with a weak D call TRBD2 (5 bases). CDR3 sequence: CSATEGEQYF. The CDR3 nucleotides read TGCAGCGCTACCGAGGGCGAGCAGTACTTC.